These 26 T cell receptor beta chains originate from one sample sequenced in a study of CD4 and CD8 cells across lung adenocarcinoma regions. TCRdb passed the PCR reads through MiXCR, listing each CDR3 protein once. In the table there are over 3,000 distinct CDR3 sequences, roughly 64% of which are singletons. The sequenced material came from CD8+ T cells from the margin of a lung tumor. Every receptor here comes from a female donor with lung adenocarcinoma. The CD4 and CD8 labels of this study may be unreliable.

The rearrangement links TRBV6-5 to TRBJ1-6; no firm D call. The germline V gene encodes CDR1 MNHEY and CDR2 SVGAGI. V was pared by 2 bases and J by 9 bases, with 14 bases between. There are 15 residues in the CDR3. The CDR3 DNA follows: TGTGCCAGCAGTTACATAGGCCTCTCGGGTTCACCCCTCCACTTT. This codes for CASSYIGLSGSPLHF.

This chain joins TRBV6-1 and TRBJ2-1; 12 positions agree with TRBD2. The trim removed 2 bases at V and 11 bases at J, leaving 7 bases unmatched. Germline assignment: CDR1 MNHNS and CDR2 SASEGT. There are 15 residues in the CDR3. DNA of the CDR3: TGTGCCAGCAGTGAACTCCGACTAGCGGGGGCGCAGCAGTTCTTC. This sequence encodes CASSELRLAGAQQFF.

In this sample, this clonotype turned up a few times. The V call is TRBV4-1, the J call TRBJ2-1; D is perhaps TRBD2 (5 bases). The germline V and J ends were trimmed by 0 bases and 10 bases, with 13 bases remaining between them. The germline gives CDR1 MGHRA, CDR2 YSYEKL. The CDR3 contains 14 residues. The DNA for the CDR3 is TGCGCCAGCAGCCAAGATATCGGGGTCTGGGAGCAGTTCTTC. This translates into CASSQDIGVWEQFF.

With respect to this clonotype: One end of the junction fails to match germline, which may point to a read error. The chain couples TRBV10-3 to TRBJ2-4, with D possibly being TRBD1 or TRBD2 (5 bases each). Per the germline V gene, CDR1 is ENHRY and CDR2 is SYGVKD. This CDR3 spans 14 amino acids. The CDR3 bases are TGTGGCATCACGGGGCCGAGAGCCAAAAACATTCAGTATTTC. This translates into CGITGPRAKNIQYF.

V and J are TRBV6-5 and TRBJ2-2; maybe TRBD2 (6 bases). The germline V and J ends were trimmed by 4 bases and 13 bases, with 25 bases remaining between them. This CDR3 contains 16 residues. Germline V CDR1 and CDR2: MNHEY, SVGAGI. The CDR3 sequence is CASSLREAVSTEALFF. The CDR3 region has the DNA TGTGCCAGCAGTTTAAGGGAGGCTGTGAGCACAGAGGCGCTGTTTTTT.

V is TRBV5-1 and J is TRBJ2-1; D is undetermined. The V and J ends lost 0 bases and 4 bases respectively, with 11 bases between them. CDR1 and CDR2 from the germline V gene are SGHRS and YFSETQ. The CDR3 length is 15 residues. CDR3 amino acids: CASSLDTTRYNEQFF. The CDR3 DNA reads TGCGCCAGCAGCTTGGACACGACCCGATACAATGAGCAGTTCTTC.

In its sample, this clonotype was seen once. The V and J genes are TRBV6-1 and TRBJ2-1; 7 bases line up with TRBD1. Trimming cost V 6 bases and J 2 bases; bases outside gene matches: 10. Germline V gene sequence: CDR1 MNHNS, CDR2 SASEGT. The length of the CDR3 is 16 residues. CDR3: CASRRPTGQTYNEQFF. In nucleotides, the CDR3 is TGTGCCAGCAGACGACCTACGGGACAGACCTACAATGAGCAGTTCTTC.

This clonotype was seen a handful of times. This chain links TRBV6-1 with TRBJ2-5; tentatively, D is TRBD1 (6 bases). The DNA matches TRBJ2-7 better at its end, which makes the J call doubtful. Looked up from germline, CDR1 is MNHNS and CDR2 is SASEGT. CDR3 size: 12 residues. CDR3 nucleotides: TGTGCCAGCATCAGGGGCCAGTACGAGCAGTACTTC. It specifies CASIRGQYEQYF.

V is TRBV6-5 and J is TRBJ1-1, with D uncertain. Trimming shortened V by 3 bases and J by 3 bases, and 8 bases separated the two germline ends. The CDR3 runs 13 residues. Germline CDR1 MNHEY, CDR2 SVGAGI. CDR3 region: CASSYKPDTEAFF. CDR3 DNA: TGTGCCAGCAGTTATAAACCGGACACTGAAGCTTTCTTT.

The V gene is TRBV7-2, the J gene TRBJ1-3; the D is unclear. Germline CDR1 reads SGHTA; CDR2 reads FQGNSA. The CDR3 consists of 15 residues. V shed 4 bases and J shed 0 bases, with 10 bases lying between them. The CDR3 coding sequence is TGTGCCAGCAGCTCATACCGGGGCTCTGGAAACACCATATATTTT. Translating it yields CASSSYRGSGNTIYF.

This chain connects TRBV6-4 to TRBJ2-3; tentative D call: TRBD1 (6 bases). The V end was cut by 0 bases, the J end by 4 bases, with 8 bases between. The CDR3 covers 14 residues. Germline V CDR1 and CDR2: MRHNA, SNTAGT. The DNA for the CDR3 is TGTGCCAGCAGTGACTCCGACAGGCCAGATACGCAGTATTTT. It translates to CASSDSDRPDTQYF.

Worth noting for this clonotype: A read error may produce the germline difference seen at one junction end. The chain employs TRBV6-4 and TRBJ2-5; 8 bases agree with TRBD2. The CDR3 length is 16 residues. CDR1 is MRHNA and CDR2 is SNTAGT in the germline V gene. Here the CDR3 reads CASGPRTGGPQDTQYF. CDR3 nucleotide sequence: TGTGCCAGCGGTCCTAGAACGGGAGGGCCGCAGGATACGCAGTATTTC.

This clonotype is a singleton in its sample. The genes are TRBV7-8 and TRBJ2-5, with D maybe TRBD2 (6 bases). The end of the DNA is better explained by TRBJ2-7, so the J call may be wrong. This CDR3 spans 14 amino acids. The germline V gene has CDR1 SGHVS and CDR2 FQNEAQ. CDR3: CASSATRDSLEQYF. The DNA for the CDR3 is TGTGCCAGCAGCGCAACTCGGGACTCCCTCGAGCAGTACTTC.

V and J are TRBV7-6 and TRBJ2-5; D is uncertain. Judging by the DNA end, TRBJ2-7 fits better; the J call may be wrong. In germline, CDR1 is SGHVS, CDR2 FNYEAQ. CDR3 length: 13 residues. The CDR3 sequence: CASSLQVAYEQYF. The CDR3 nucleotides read TGTGCCAGCAGCTTACAAGTTGCCTACGAGCAGTACTTC.

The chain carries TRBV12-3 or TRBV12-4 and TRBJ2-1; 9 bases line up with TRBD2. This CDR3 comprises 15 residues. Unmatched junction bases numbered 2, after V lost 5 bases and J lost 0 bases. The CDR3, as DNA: TGTGCCAGCAGTCCTAGCGGGGCCTCCTACAATGAGCAGTTCTTC. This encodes CASSPSGASYNEQFF.

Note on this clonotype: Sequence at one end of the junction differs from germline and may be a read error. CDR3 sequence: CASSEAQGFTNNEQYF. The CDR3 bases are TGTGCCAGCAGTGAAGCTCAGGGGTTCACCAACAATGAGCAGTACTTT. This rearrangement joins TRBV6-1 to TRBJ2-1, with a tentative D call TRBD1 (6 bases). Germline V lookup: CDR1 MNHNS, CDR2 SASEGT. CDR3 size: 16 residues.

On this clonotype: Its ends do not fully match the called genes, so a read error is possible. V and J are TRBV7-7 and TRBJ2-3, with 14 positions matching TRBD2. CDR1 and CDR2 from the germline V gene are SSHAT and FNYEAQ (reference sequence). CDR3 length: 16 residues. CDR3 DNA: TGTGCTAGCAGCTCCGGACTAGCGGGAGGTGCAGATACGCAGTATTTT. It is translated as CASSSGLAGGADTQYF.

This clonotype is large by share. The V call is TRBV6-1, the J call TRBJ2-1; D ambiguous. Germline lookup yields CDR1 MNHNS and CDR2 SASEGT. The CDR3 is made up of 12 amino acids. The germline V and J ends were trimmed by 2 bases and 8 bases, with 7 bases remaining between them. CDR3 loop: CASSEIRDEQFF. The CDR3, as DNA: TGTGCCAGCAGTGAAATCCGGGATGAGCAGTTCTTC.

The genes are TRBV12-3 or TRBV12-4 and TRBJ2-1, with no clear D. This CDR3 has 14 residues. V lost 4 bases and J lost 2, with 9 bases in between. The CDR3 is CASSSPETYNEQFF. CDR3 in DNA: TGTGCCAGCAGTTCCCCGGAGACCTACAATGAGCAGTTCTTC.

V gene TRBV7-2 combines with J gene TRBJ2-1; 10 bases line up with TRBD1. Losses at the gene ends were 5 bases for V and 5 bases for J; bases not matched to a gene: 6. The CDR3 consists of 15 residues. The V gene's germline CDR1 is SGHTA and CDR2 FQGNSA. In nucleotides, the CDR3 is TGTGCCAGCAGCCCGTGGGACAGGGGTAACAATGAGCAGTTCTTC. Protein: CASSPWDRGNNEQFF.

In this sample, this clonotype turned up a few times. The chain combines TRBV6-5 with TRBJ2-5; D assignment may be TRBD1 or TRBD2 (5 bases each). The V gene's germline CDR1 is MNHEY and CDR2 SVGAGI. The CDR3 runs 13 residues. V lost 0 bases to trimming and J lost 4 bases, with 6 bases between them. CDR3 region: CASSYSRGETQYF. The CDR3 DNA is TGTGCCAGCAGTTACTCGAGGGGAGAGACCCAGTACTTC.

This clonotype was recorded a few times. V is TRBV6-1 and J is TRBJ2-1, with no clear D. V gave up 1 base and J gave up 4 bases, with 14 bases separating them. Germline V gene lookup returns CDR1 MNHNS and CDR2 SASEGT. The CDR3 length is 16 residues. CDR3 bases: TGTGCCAGCAGTGAAGGAAGGGATCCTCGGTACAATGAGCAGTTCTTC. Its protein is CASSEGRDPRYNEQFF.

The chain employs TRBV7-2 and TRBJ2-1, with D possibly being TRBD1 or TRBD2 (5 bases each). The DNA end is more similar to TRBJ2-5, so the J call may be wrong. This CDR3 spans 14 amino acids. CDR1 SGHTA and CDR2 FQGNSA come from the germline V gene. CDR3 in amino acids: CAGTGVGDPETQYF. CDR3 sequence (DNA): TGTGCGGGGACCGGGGTGGGTGACCCAGAGACCCAGTACTTC.

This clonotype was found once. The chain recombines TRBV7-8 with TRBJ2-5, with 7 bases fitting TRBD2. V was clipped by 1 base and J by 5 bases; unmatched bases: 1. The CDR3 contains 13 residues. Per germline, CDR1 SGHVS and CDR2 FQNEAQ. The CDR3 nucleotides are TGTGCCAGCAGCTTAGTGGGGGGGGAGACCCAGTACTTC. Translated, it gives CASSLVGGETQYF.

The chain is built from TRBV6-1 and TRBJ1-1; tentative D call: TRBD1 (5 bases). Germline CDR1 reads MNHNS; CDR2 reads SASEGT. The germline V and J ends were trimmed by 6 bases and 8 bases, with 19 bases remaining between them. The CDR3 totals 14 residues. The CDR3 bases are TGTGCCAGCAGGACACCGGGACGCCGGCAAGAAGCTTTCTTT. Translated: CASRTPGRRQEAFF.

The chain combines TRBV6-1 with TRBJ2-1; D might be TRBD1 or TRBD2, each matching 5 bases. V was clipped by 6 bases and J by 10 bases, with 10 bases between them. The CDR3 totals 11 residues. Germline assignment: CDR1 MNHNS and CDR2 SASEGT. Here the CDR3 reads CASRRGLEQFF. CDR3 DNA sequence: TGTGCCAGCAGGAGGGGATTGGAGCAGTTCTTC.